This is a list of T cell receptor beta chains from one sample in a study of radiation and T cells in renal cell carcinoma. The table came from immunoSEQ multiplex PCR; TCRdb's copy has only in-frame clones and leaves some out. Found here are 100,000 to 150,000 clones, 70% to 90% of them singletons; the top ten hold 5% to 6.5%. The input for sequencing was blood, taken from a patient whose treatment included radiotherapy and nephrectomy. These receptors originate from an older woman with renal cell carcinoma. CDR3s include the opening cysteine and the closing phenylalanine or tryptophan. The D gene is left open where the match is weak. Rows give clone size only sometimes, using once, few, many, or a class for an expanded clone.

v_gene	d_gene	j_gene	abundance	CDR3aa	CDR3nt
TRBV12-2	-	TRBJ1-1	once	CASRDNTEAFF	TGTGCAAGTCGCGATAACACTGAAGCTTTCTTT
TRBV5-4	-	TRBJ1-2	-	CASNTDSDSYGYTF	TGTGCCAGCAACACGGACAGCGACAGCTATGGCTACACCTTC
TRBV5-6	TRBD1	TRBJ1-1	-	CASSMTGGVEAFF	TGTGCCAGCAGTATGACAGGGGGCGTCGAAGCTTTCTTT
TRBV19	-	TRBJ1-5	few	CATGTAYSNQPQHF	TGTGCCACCGGGACTGCATATAGCAATCAGCCCCAGCATTTT
TRBV7-2	-	TRBJ1-2	-	CASSLDLGGSYGYTF	TGTGCCAGCAGCTTGGATTTAGGAGGTTCCTATGGCTACACCTTC
TRBV10-3	-	TRBJ2-7	-	CAISDRGPYEQYF	TGTGCCATCAGTGACAGGGGACCCTACGAGCAGTACTTC
TRBV7-2	TRBD1	TRBJ2-7	-	CASSTRGQEQYF	TGTGCCAGCAGCACAAGGGGGCAAGAGCAGTACTTC
TRBV13	TRBD1	TRBJ2-3	once	CASSLGQGAADTQYF	TGTGCCAGCAGCTTAGGTCAGGGGGCAGCCGATACGCAGTATTTT
TRBV30	-	TRBJ1-1	-	CAWSAGQLNTEAFF	TGTGCCTGGAGCGCCGGACAGCTGAACACTGAAGCTTTCTTT
TRBV6-6	-	TRBJ1-1	-	CASSYGGALNTEAFF	TGTGCCAGCAGTTACGGGGGGGCCCTGAACACTGAAGCTTTCTTT
TRBV28	-	TRBJ1-5	-	CASRGPVHPQHF	TGTGCCAGCAGGGGTCCCGTTCACCCCCAGCATTTT
TRBV28	TRBD1	TRBJ1-5	-	CASSPRTGFGNQPQHF	TGTGCCAGCAGCCCCCGGACAGGGTTTGGCAATCAGCCCCAGCATTTT
TRBV30	TRBD1	TRBJ1-2	-	CAWSGDRNYGYTF	TGTGCCTGGAGTGGGGACAGAAACTATGGCTACACCTTC
TRBV14	-	TRBJ1-2	-	CASSQVPDSYGYTF	TGTGCCAGCAGCCAAGTCCCAGACAGCTATGGCTACACCTTC
TRBV7-3	-	TRBJ2-1	-	CASSYLGGNNEQFF	TGTGCCAGCAGCTACTTAGGGGGTAACAATGAGCAGTTCTTC
TRBV19	-	TRBJ1-6	-	CASSIGGKVKYNSPLHF	TGTGCCAGTAGTATAGGGGGGAAGGTTAAGTATAATTCACCCCTCCACTTT
TRBV6-5	TRBD1	TRBJ1-6	-	CASSLIDRGGNSPLHF	TGTGCCAGCAGTTTGATCGACAGGGGGGGAAATTCACCCCTCCACTTT
TRBV5-1	TRBD1	TRBJ1-2	once	CASSLRGAGGFGYTF	TGCGCCAGCAGCTTGCGTGGGGCAGGGGGCTTTGGCTACACCTTC
TRBV7-2	TRBD1	TRBJ1-2	-	CASSLRDSYGYTF	TGTGCCAGCAGCTTAAGGGACAGCTATGGCTACACCTTC
TRBV5-1	-	TRBJ2-1	once	CASSLSRQDYNEQFF	TGCGCCAGCAGCTTGTCCCGCCAGGACTACAATGAGCAGTTCTTC
TRBV5-5	-	TRBJ1-1	once	CASSHKRNTEAFF	TGTGCCAGCAGCCATAAACGGAACACTGAAGCTTTCTTT
TRBV28	-	TRBJ1-2	-	CASGIMDYGYTF	TGTGCCAGCGGAATCATGGACTATGGCTACACCTTC
TRBV4-1	TRBD1	TRBJ2-1	-	CASSQDVGQGRYEQFF	TGCGCCAGCAGCCAAGATGTGGGACAGGGGCGGTATGAGCAGTTCTTC
TRBV9	-	TRBJ1-3	-	CASSGGSPSSGNTIYF	TGTGCCAGCAGCGGAGGGAGTCCCAGCTCTGGAAACACCATATATTTT